The TCR beta chain under discussion was sequenced for a study of OX40 agonist ivuxolimab in advanced cancers. Study in general: Patients received ivuxolimab, an intravenous treatment, every 2 weeks at 0.01 to 10 mg/kg. Study results and limitations: Both CD4+ and CD8+ T cell populations in blood had undergone clonal expansion by week 6 at 0.1 to 3.0 mg/kg. Low normalized T-cell clonal expansion was additionally recorded for some nonresponders.

Details on this clone: Its target is not known.

TCRdb's copy holds only in-frame clones and misses some; the assay was immunoSEQ multiplex PCR. The sample has tens of thousands of clones; 83% are singletons. The CDR3 is 16 amino acids. The sequencing used CD4+ or CD8+ T cells sorted from blood, collected in a trial of the OX40 agonist ivuxolimab. The chain couples TRBV21-1 to TRBJ1-2; the table gives TRBD1 as D, unverified against the DNA. TRBV21-1 is a listed pseudogene. The TCR originated in an adult with an advanced solid tumor such as melanoma, head and neck, liver or kidney cancer. CDR3 sequence (DNA): TGTGCCAGAACACATACAGGGTTTGGGGGTAACTATGGCTACACCTTC. Encoded protein: CARTHTGFGGNYGYTF.